A single sample is the source of the 32 T cell receptor beta chains below, sequenced in a study of cytomegalovirus exposure and HLA in healthy donors. It was with 60 Vbeta and 13 Jbeta primers that the PCR ran. Sequencing used immunoSEQ multiplex PCR; TCRdb keeps in-frame clones, though not all of them. The profile covers about 160,000 clones, with 75% to 80% appearing a single time and around 0.97% taken by the ten largest. The sequenced sample was PBMCs. These receptor sequences come from a woman between 50 and 59 years old in good health and CMV-seropositive.

The chain carries TRBV9 and TRBJ2-1; TRBD2 matches 7 bases. J gave up 3 bases and V 0 bases, and 12 bases lay outside the gene matches. CDR1 is SGDLS and CDR2 is YYNGEE in the germline V gene. The CDR3 is 18 residues long. In nucleotides, the CDR3 is TGTGCCAGCAGCGTAGATGACTTGACTAGCTTCTTCTACAATGAGCAGTTCTTC. Its protein product is CASSVDDLTSFFYNEQFF.

J is TRBJ1-1 and V is TRBV29-1, with 8 bases that match TRBD1. The J segment lost 5 bases and the V segment lost 7 bases, leaving 6 bases of the junction unmatched. Germline CDR1 reads SQVTM; CDR2 reads ANQGSEA. The length of the CDR3 is 12 residues. The CDR3, as DNA: TGCAGCGGGACAGGGTTAGGGACTGAAGCTTTCTTT. Its translation: CSGTGLGTEAFF. Full variable domain (missing parts from reference TRBV29-1 and TRBJ1-1): SAVISQKPSRDICQRGTSLTIQCQVDSQVTMMFWYRQQPGQSLTLIATANQGSEATYESGFVIDKFPISRPNLTFSTLTVSNMSPEDSSIYLCSGTGLGTEAFFGQGTRLTVV.

The chain uses TRBV7-2 and TRBJ2-3; D is uncertain. The CDR3 runs to 12 residues. Germline V CDR1 and CDR2: SGHTA, FQGNSA. Trimming removed 4 bases from V and 8 bases from J, with 10 bases in between. The CDR3 loop is CASSSLSLTQYF. Here the CDR3 DNA reads TGTGCCAGCAGCTCCTTATCACTTACGCAGTATTTT.

This chain joins TRBV5-4 and TRBJ1-1; D unresolved. The V end lost 0 bases, the J end lost 7 bases, and 7 bases lay between the germline ends. This CDR3 is 12 amino acids long. Germline V CDR1 and CDR2: SGHNT, YYREEE (reference sequence). The CDR3 region has the DNA TGTGCCAGCAGCTTGGGGCAGGATGAAGCTTTCTTT. This gives the protein CASSLGQDEAFF.

The chain uses TRBV7-9 and TRBJ1-2; 10 nucleotides match TRBD1. The CDR3 contains 15 residues. Germline trimming cut 4 bases from V and 8 bases from J; bases unmatched to any gene: 10. Germline CDR1 is SEHNR and CDR2 is FQNEAQ (reference sequence). CDR3 in DNA: TGTGCCAGCAGCTCCGGGACAGGGGTCTGGGGCGGCTACACCTTC. Translation gives CASSSGTGVWGGYTF. The entire variable domain, with the rest obtained from reference TRBV7-9 and TRBJ1-2, is as follows: DTGVSQNPRHKITKRGQNVTFRCDPISEHNRLYWYRQTLGQGPEFLTYFQNEAQLEKSRLLSDRFSAERPKGSFSTLEIQRTEQGDSAMYLCASSSGTGVWGGYTFGSGTRLTVV.

The chain recombines TRBV6-5 with TRBJ2-7; 8 bases line up with TRBD1. The germline V gene encodes CDR1 MNHEY and CDR2 SVGAGI. The CDR3 contains 14 residues. V dropped 4 bases and J dropped 6; count of bases not matched to a gene: 8. This CDR3 reads CASSLDRASGEQYF. The CDR3 DNA reads as TGTGCCAGCAGTTTGGACAGGGCATCGGGCGAGCAGTACTTC.

Comments on this clone: Its ends do not fully match the called genes, so a read error is possible. CDR3 sequence reads: CVSSLGVNTEAFF. The CDR3 nucleotides read TGTGTCAGCAGCTTAGGGGTGAACACTGAAGCTTTCTTT. The chain is built from TRBV2 and TRBJ1-1, with D maybe TRBD1 (5 bases). Germline values: CDR1 SNHLY, CDR2 FYNNEI. The CDR3 is 13 residues long.

The chain couples TRBV19 to TRBJ2-5, with 9 bases aligning to TRBD2. V gave up 3 bases and J gave up 3 bases; unmatched junction bases: 5. The CDR3 has 15 amino acids. Germline CDR1 reads LNHDA; CDR2 reads SQIVND (reference sequence). The CDR3 nucleotides read TGTGCCAGTAGTATTGTGGCGGGGGGGAAAGAGACCCAGTACTTC. As protein: CASSIVAGGKETQYF.

V usage is TRBV9 and J usage is TRBJ1-2; 9 bases align to TRBD1. CDR1 and CDR2 from the germline V gene are SGDLS and YYNGEE. After removal of 3 bases from V and 4 bases from J, the junction contained 16 bases not matched to a gene. The CDR3 spans 18 residues. CDR3 nucleotide sequence: TGTGCCAGCAGCGCCTTGATCATACAGGGGGCAGAGGGCTATGGCTACACCTTC. Translated: CASSALIIQGAEGYGYTF.

V is TRBV7-3 and J is TRBJ1-1; possible D gene TRBD1, 5 bases. The ends were cut back, 0 bases at V and 7 bases at J, with 18 bases in the middle. Germline-derived CDR1 and CDR2 are SGHTA and FQGTGA. CDR3 length: 16 amino acids. The CDR3 loop reads CASSLTGTTPLLEAFF. CDR3 sequence (DNA): TGTGCCAGCAGCTTAACGGGGACTACACCATTGCTTGAAGCTTTCTTT.

The J gene is TRBJ2-4, the V gene TRBV5-1, with 7 bases lining up with TRBD1. Germline loops: CDR1 SGHRS, CDR2 YFSETQ. The CDR3 loop spans 14 amino acids. J was trimmed by 2 bases and V by 4 bases; bases with no gene match: 3. CDR3 nucleotide sequence: TGCGCCAGCAGCCTACAGGGGTCCAAAAACATTCAGTACTTC. Translating it yields CASSLQGSKNIQYF.

As to this clone: This same CDR3 is encoded by further DNA sequences in the sample. This chain connects TRBV18 to TRBJ2-7, with D unresolved. Germline V gene data show CDR1 as KGHSH and CDR2 as LQKENI. The CDR3 is 13 residues long. The V gene lost 3 bases and the J gene lost 0 bases, with 6 bases spanning the gap. CDR3 in DNA: TGTGCCAGCTCACCGCCGAGCTCCTACGAGCAGTACTTC. Translation gives CASSPPSSYEQYF.

This clone was counted only a few times. The CDR3 nucleotides are TGTGCCAGCAGCATACAGGGACAGGGCACTGAAGCTTTCTTT. It is translated as CASSIQGQGTEAFF. The chain carries TRBV7-9 and TRBJ1-1; 9 bases map to TRBD1. J lost 4 bases, V lost 5 bases, and 5 bases had no gene match. The CDR3 is 14 amino acids. Germline lookup yields CDR1 SEHNR and CDR2 FQNEAQ (reference sequence).

V usage is TRBV7-9 and J usage is TRBJ2-5; 8 nucleotides agree with TRBD2. CDR1 is SEHNR, CDR2 FQNEAQ, per germline (reference sequence). This CDR3 contains 15 residues. V trimming: 0 bases; J trimming: 10 bases; junction bases outside the gene matches: 10. As DNA, the CDR3 is TGTGCCAGCAGCTTAGCGATTACTAGCGGATTTGGCCAGTACTTC. The encoded protein is CASSLAITSGFGQYF. The entire variable domain, with the rest obtained from reference TRBV7-9 and TRBJ2-5, is as follows: DTGVSQNPRHKITKRGQNVTFRCDPISEHNRLYWYRQTLGQGPEFLTYFQNEAQLEKSRLLSDRFSAERPKGSFSTLEIQRTEQGDSAMYLCASSLAITSGFGQYFGPGTRLLVL.

The J gene is TRBJ2-3, the V gene TRBV18; D is possibly TRBD1 (6 bases). V lost 5 bases and J lost 5, with 14 bases in between. CDR1 and CDR2 from the germline V gene are KGHSH and LQKENI. The CDR3 has 14 amino acids. CDR3 nucleotides: TGTGCCAGCTCAGGTCAGACAGGAGAAGATACGCAGTATTTT. Translated: CASSGQTGEDTQYF.

The chain recombines TRBV5-4 with TRBJ2-7, with D possibly TRBD2 on 7 matching bases. The germline V gene encodes CDR1 SGHNT and CDR2 YYREEE (reference sequence). The ends were cut back, 3 bases at V and 1 base at J, with 14 bases in the middle. This CDR3 has 15 amino acids. DNA for the CDR3: TGTGCCAGCAGCTGGGGCGGGGGCGATTCCTACGAGCAGTACTTC. Its translation: CASSWGGGDSYEQYF.

This clone appeared once. V usage is TRBV7-9 and J usage is TRBJ2-6; possibly TRBD1 for D (7 bases). The CDR3 is 17 amino acids. Deletions cut 4 bases from V and 0 bases from J, with 13 bases between. Germline V gene sequence: CDR1 SEHNR, CDR2 FQNEAQ (reference sequence). CDR3 sequence (DNA): TGTGCCAGCAGCTCCCGGGGGACAGACTCTGGGGCCAACGTCCTGACTTTC. Residues: CASSSRGTDSGANVLTF.

The chain recombines TRBV6-5 with TRBJ1-6; the match to TRBD1 covers 7 bases. The germline CDR1 and CDR2 sequences are MNHEY and SVGAGI. V was pared by 0 bases and J by 7 bases, with 3 bases of the junction left unmatched. The CDR3 spans 15 residues. The CDR3 DNA is TGTGCCAGCAGTTACTCGGGACAGCGCAATTCACCCCTCCACTTT. It is translated as CASSYSGQRNSPLHF.

This chain links TRBV6-1 with TRBJ1-5, with a tentative D call TRBD1 (5 bases). V was shortened by 3 bases and J by 7 bases, with 16 bases between the two germline ends. The CDR3 runs to 15 residues. The germline V gene has CDR1 MNHNS and CDR2 SASEGT. The CDR3 bases are TGTGCCAGCAGTGAGAGCGCGGGGGTCGAACAGCCCCAGCATTTT. It translates to CASSESAGVEQPQHF.

This chain uses TRBV11-1 with TRBJ1-1, with no clear D. Germline V lookup: CDR1 SGHAT, CDR2 FQDESV (reference sequence). The CDR3 length is 12 residues. Trimming took off 2 bases at V and 5 bases at J, with 6 bases between the two ends. CDR3 in DNA: TGTGCCAGCAGCTTACTTGAGACTGAAGCTTTCTTT. It yields the protein CASSLLETEAFF.

The chain uses TRBV27 and TRBJ1-2, with D perhaps matching TRBD1 (5 bases). This CDR3 has 13 amino acids. V was trimmed by 6 bases and J by 5 bases, leaving 13 bases between them. Germline assignment: CDR1 MNHEY and CDR2 SMNVEV (reference sequence). CDR3: CASRAMAGYGYTF. As DNA, the CDR3 is TGTGCCAGCAGGGCTATGGCAGGGTATGGCTACACCTTC.

This clone was observed a handful of times. This chain uses TRBV7-9 with TRBJ2-1, with TRBD1 as a possible D gene (5 bases). Germline CDR1 is SEHNR and CDR2 is FQNEAQ (reference sequence). The CDR3 is made up of 18 amino acids. With 1 base removed from V and 4 bases from J, the gap between germline ends came to 20 bases. CDR3 in amino acids: CASSLEALTGSYYNEQFF. The CDR3, as DNA: TGTGCCAGCAGCTTAGAGGCTCTCACAGGATCTTATTACAATGAGCAGTTCTTC.

The J gene is TRBJ2-2, the V gene TRBV6-1, with D possibly being TRBD2 (6 bases). Per germline, CDR1 MNHNS and CDR2 SASEGT. This CDR3 region has 13 residues. V dropped 7 bases and J dropped 4 bases, with 10 bases sitting between them. The CDR3, as DNA: TGTGCCAGCATCCTGGGGGGCACCGGGGAGCTGTTTTTT. It translates to CASILGGTGELFF.

The chain has TRBV4-2 and TRBJ2-2, with unresolved D. Deletions cut 4 bases from V and 0 bases from J, with 9 bases between. The germline V gene encodes CDR1 LGHNA and CDR2 YNFKEQ. The CDR3 runs 15 residues. The DNA of the CDR3 is TGTGCCAGCAGCCTTGACACAACGAACACCGGGGAGCTGTTTTTT. It specifies CASSLDTTNTGELFF.

V usage is TRBV19 and J usage is TRBJ1-2; 10 bases map to TRBD1. This CDR3 contains 19 residues. CDR1 and CDR2 from the germline V gene are LNHDA and SQIVND (reference sequence). J was trimmed by 3 bases and V by 0 bases; bases with no gene match: 13. CDR3 sequence reads: CASSIDLGQGFMIDYGYTF. CDR3 in DNA: TGTGCCAGTAGTATAGATCTGGGACAGGGGTTTATGATCGACTATGGCTACACCTTC.

CDR3 DNA: TGTGCCAGCAGCTCGGACAGGGACCCCTTAAAGCAGTACTTC. Its translation: CASSSDRDPLKQYF. This chain links TRBV6-7 with TRBJ2-7; 8 positions agree with TRBD1. TRBV6-7 is placed among ORFs of uncertain function. The CDR3 totals 14 residues. J gave up 8 bases and V 6 bases, and 12 bases lay outside the gene matches.

The chain uses TRBV27 and TRBJ2-7, with 11 bases aligning to TRBD2. CDR1 is MNHEY, CDR2 SMNVEV, per germline (reference sequence). The V segment lost 3 bases and the J segment 2 bases; nucleotides outside the gene matches: 3. The CDR3 sequence is 15 residues long. CDR3 protein: CASSLTSGVTYEQYF. DNA of the CDR3: TGTGCCAGCAGTTTGACTAGCGGGGTCACCTACGAGCAGTACTTC.

The rearrangement links TRBV28 to TRBJ2-2; 10 nucleotides align to TRBD1. This CDR3 has 15 residues. Unmatched junction bases numbered 6, after V lost 5 bases and J lost 6 bases. The germline gives CDR1 MDHEN, CDR2 SYDVKM. The CDR3 DNA follows: TGTGCCAGCAGTGGACCGGGACAGGGGTCCGGGGAGCTGTTTTTT. This encodes CASSGPGQGSGELFF.

This chain joins TRBV9 and TRBJ1-1; a weak D match, TRBD1 (5 bases). V lost 1 base to trimming and J lost 1 base, with 5 bases between them. The CDR3 sequence is 13 residues long. In germline, CDR1 is SGDLS, CDR2 YYNGEE. For the CDR3, the DNA is TGTGCCAGCAGCGTAACAGGGAACACTGAAGCTTTCTTT. Translating it yields CASSVTGNTEAFF.

As concerns this clone: The CDR3 carries no conserved terminal phenylalanine or tryptophan, so it likely arises from a read error. CDR3 loop: CATSGGFTGGGEAFL. The CDR3 coding sequence is TGTGCCACCAGCGGGGGTTTTACAGGGGGCGGTGAAGCTTTCCTT. The chain uses TRBV15 and TRBJ1-1; 9 positions match TRBD1. V trimming: 5 bases; J trimming: 7 bases; junction bases outside the gene matches: 11. Germline CDR1 and CDR2: LNHNV and YYDKDF (reference sequence). The CDR3 runs to 15 residues.

This clone was detected only once. This sequence joins TRBV2 and TRBJ2-1, with TRBD2 matching over 10 bases. In germline, CDR1 is SNHLY, CDR2 FYNNEI. The CDR3 is 13 amino acids. The J segment lost 6 bases and the V segment lost 7 bases, leaving 3 bases of the junction unmatched. The CDR3 loop reads CASNLAGVNEQFF. The CDR3 DNA reads as TGTGCCAGCAACCTAGCGGGAGTCAATGAGCAGTTCTTC. The full variable domain, in which reference TRBV2 and TRBJ2-1 provide the parts outside the CDR3, is EPEVTQTPSHQVTQMGQEVILRCVPISNHLYFYWYRQILGQKVEFLVSFYNNEISEKSEIFDDQFSVERPDGSNFTLKIRSTKLEDSAMYFCASNLAGVNEQFFGPGTRLTVL.

This clone has just a few counts. V is TRBV6-6 and J is TRBJ1-4; D call uncertain. This CDR3 has 16 amino acids. Germline assignment: CDR1 MNHNY and CDR2 SVGAGI (reference sequence). The ends were cut back, 2 bases at V and 10 bases at J, with 20 bases in the middle. The CDR3 sequence: CASSYPSRSPGRKLFF. The DNA of the CDR3 is TGTGCCAGCAGTTACCCGTCGCGCTCCCCAGGAAGAAAACTGTTTTTT.